The 6 T cell receptor beta chains below come from one sample, sequenced in a study of cytomegalovirus exposure and HLA in healthy donors. Researchers ran the PCR with 60 Vbeta and 13 Jbeta primers. Measured with immunoSEQ multiplex PCR; TCRdb has only the in-frame clones, and not every one. The sample contains some 66,000 clones, about 82% of which appear only once. The sample taken for sequencing was PBMCs. These receptors all come from a woman in her 30s in good health and CMV-seronegative.

The gene calls are TRBV5-1 and TRBJ2-4, with 16 bases that match TRBD2. This CDR3 has 16 amino acids. Germline CDR1 SGHRS, CDR2 YFSETQ. The trim removed 4 bases at V and 9 bases at J, leaving 7 bases unmatched. The CDR3 DNA follows: TGCGCCAGCAGCGGGGGACTAGCGGGGGGGTTCGGCATTCAGTACTTC. Protein: CASSGGLAGGFGIQYF. Based on the CDR3 plus reference TRBV5-1 and TRBJ2-4, the full variable domain is KAGVTQTPRYLIKTRGQQVTLSCSPISGHRSVSWYQQTPGQGLQFLFEYFSETQRNKGNFPGRFSGRQFSNSRSEMNVSTLELGDSALYLCASSGGLAGGFGIQYFGAGTRLSVL.

This clone was observed a single time. The rearrangement joins TRBV27 to TRBJ2-1; TRBD2 might be the D (7 bases). The CDR3 length is 15 residues. V shed 1 base and J shed 9 bases, with 16 bases lying between them. Germline V CDR1 and CDR2: MNHEY, SMNVEV (reference sequence). This CDR3 reads CASSLYRGEGGEQFF. The DNA of the CDR3 is TGTGCCAGCAGTTTATACCGGGGGGAGGGGGGTGAGCAGTTCTTC.

The chain employs TRBV19 and TRBJ1-1; D possibly corresponds to TRBD1 (6 bases). The CDR3 length is 18 residues. V dropped 1 base and J dropped 1 base, with 19 bases sitting between them. Germline V gene sequence: CDR1 LNHDA, CDR2 SQIVND (reference sequence). The DNA of the CDR3 is TGTGCCAGTAGTATAGGGGGAGGGGGGGCTCTTCCGAACACTGAAGCTTTCTTT. This sequence encodes CASSIGGGGALPNTEAFF. The full variable domain, completed using reference TRBV19 and TRBJ1-1, is DGGITQSPKYLFRKEGQNVTLSCEQNLNHDAMYWYRQDPGQGLRLIYYSQIVNDFQKGDIAEGYSVSREKKESFPLTVTSAQKNPTAFYLCASSIGGGGALPNTEAFFGQGTRLTVV.

The chain has TRBV27 and TRBJ2-1; 7 nucleotides agree with TRBD1. CDR1 and CDR2 from the germline V gene are MNHEY and SMNVEV (reference sequence). The trim removed 5 bases at V and 0 bases at J, leaving 10 bases unmatched. The CDR3 loop spans 17 amino acids. The CDR3 region has the DNA TGTGCCAGCAGTCCCGGGACAGTCCTTAACTCCTACAATGAGCAGTTCTTC. This encodes CASSPGTVLNSYNEQFF.

V usage is TRBV27 and J usage is TRBJ2-3, with 7 positions matching TRBD1. This CDR3 contains 16 residues. V was clipped by 6 bases and J by 2 bases; unmatched bases: 11. The germline gives CDR1 MNHEY, CDR2 SMNVEV (reference sequence). This CDR3 reads CASSPPAGTATDTQYF. CDR3 nucleotides: TGTGCCAGCAGCCCACCGGCCGGGACAGCCACAGATACGCAGTATTTT.

The chain carries TRBV2 and TRBJ2-2, with D maybe TRBD1 (6 bases). This CDR3 spans 14 amino acids. V lost 4 bases, J lost 7 bases, and 13 bases lay in between. The V gene's germline CDR1 is SNHLY and CDR2 FYNNEI. The CDR3 sequence: CASSGQGSGGELFF. In DNA form, the CDR3 reads TGTGCCAGCAGTGGGCAGGGGAGCGGCGGGGAGCTGTTTTTT.